The 15 T cell receptor beta chains below were found in one sample sequenced in a study of siplizumab effects on memory and regulatory T cells. The repertoire was sequenced with immunoSEQ multiplex PCR; TCRdb's copy has only in-frame clones and lacks some. The sample has fewer than 70,000 clones, approximately 89% seen once. Specimen: Tregs sorted from blood. All receptors derive from a human donor in good health.

This sequence joins TRBV7-8 and TRBJ2-7; the D gene is possibly TRBD2 (6 bases). Germline values: CDR1 SGHVS, CDR2 FQNEAQ. With 1 base removed from V and 3 bases from J, the gap between germline ends came to 13 bases. CDR3 length: 15 residues. In DNA form, the CDR3 reads TGTGCCAGCAGCTTAGACCAGTTGGGGGGCTACGAGCAGTACTTC. It encodes CASSLDQLGGYEQYF. Full variable domain (missing parts from reference TRBV7-8 and TRBJ2-7): GAGVSQSPRYKVAKRGQDVALRCDPISGHVSLFWYQQALGQGPEFLTYFQNEAQLDKSGLPSDRFFAERPEGSVSTLKIQRTQQEDSAVYLCASSLDQLGGYEQYFGPGTRLTVT.

This chain's CDR3 is CASSYGNQPQHF. The CDR3 DNA reads TGTGCCAGTAGTTACGGCAATCAGCCCCAGCATTTT. This chain connects TRBV19 to TRBJ1-5; D gene ambiguous. Germline assignment: CDR1 LNHDA and CDR2 SQIVND (reference sequence). The CDR3 consists of 12 residues. The germline V and J ends were trimmed by 5 bases and 2 bases, with 4 bases remaining between them.

The V call is TRBV28, the J call TRBJ2-7, with D possibly being TRBD2 (6 bases). CDR3 length: 13 residues. Germline assignment: CDR1 MDHEN and CDR2 SYDVKM. The V gene lost 6 bases and the J gene lost 3 bases, with 12 bases spanning the gap. The chain's CDR3 is CASRHLGGYEQYF. Here the CDR3 DNA reads TGTGCCAGCAGACATCTGGGGGGCTACGAGCAGTACTTC. The entire variable domain, with the rest obtained from reference TRBV28 and TRBJ2-7, is as follows: DVKVTQSSRYLVKRTGEKVFLECVQDMDHENMFWYRQDPGLGLRLIYFSYDVKMKEKGDIPEGYSVSREKKERFSLILESASTNQTSMYLCASRHLGGYEQYFGPGTRLTVT.

CDR3 protein: CASVQAGWNSPLHF. In nucleotides, the CDR3 is TGTGCCTCCGTGCAGGCAGGGTGGAATTCACCCCTCCACTTT. The chain couples TRBV19 to TRBJ1-6, with D maybe TRBD1 (5 bases). The germline V and J ends were trimmed by 11 bases and 7 bases, with 18 bases remaining between them. Germline CDR1 is LNHDA and CDR2 is SQIVND (reference sequence). This CDR3 is built from 14 residues.

CDR3: CASSKPGLARNTGELFF. CDR3 coding DNA: TGCGCCAGCAGCAAACCGGGGCTAGCGCGAAACACCGGGGAGCTGTTTTTT. The chain joins TRBV5-1 to TRBJ2-2, with D possibly matching TRBD2 (6 bases). The V end lost 4 bases, the J end lost 2 bases, and 18 bases lay between the germline ends. The CDR3 spans 17 residues. CDR1 is SGHRS, CDR2 YFSETQ, per germline.

This clone has a single count. The V and J genes are TRBV5-1 and TRBJ1-2; 10 bases map to TRBD1. V shed 5 bases, J shed 8 bases, and the junction held 9 bases outside the gene matches. Germline loops: CDR1 SGHRS, CDR2 YFSETQ. This CDR3 comprises 14 residues. The DNA for the CDR3 is TGCGCCAGCAGACCCGGCGGGACAGGGGTAGGCTACACCTTC. Protein product: CASRPGGTGVGYTF.

The chain has TRBV7-9 and TRBJ1-2; 8 positions match TRBD1. There are 14 residues in the CDR3. Germline assignment: CDR1 SEHNR and CDR2 FQNEAQ (reference sequence). Trimming took 1 base from V and 3 from J; bases not matched to a gene: 1. CDR3 sequence reads: CASSLGQGHYGYTF. DNA for the CDR3: TGTGCCAGCAGCTTAGGACAGGGGCACTATGGCTACACCTTC.

CDR3 region: CASCMGVAYEQYF. CDR3 coding DNA: TGTGCCAGCTGCATGGGGGTCGCCTACGAGCAGTACTTC. The chain employs TRBV2 and TRBJ2-7, with D perhaps assigned TRBD1 or TRBD2 (5 bases each). V shed 8 bases and J shed 2 bases, with 13 bases lying between them. CDR3 length equals 13 residues. Germline V gene data show CDR1 as SNHLY and CDR2 as FYNNEI.

The chain employs TRBV11-1 and TRBJ2-1; unclear D gene. CDR3 length: 14 amino acids. The V gene lost 1 base and the J gene lost 7 bases, with 11 bases spanning the gap. Germline V gene lookup returns CDR1 SGHAT and CDR2 FQDESV (reference sequence). The chain's CDR3 is CASSLGPEPNEQFF. CDR3 nucleotides: TGTGCCAGCAGCTTAGGCCCCGAACCTAATGAGCAGTTCTTC.

The chain couples TRBV19 to TRBJ1-2; D gene uncertain. Per the germline V gene, CDR1 is LNHDA and CDR2 is SQIVND (reference sequence). Between the trimmed V and J ends, which lost 8 bases and 5 bases, there was a span of 12 bases. This CDR3 has 12 amino acids. The CDR3 DNA is TGTGCCAGTTCCTGGGGTCGTTATGGCTACACCTTC. Its protein is CASSWGRYGYTF. Full variable domain (missing parts from reference TRBV19 and TRBJ1-2): DGGITQSPKYLFRKEGQNVTLSCEQNLNHDAMYWYRQDPGQGLRLIYYSQIVNDFQKGDIAEGYSVSREKKESFPLTVTSAQKNPTAFYLCASSWGRYGYTFGSGTRLTVV.

A single count supports this clone. This chain links TRBV19 with TRBJ2-1, with 9 bases fitting TRBD2. This CDR3 is 13 amino acids long. In germline, CDR1 is LNHDA, CDR2 SQIVND (reference sequence). The V and J ends lost 3 bases and 9 bases, in that order; junction bases with no gene match: 3. CDR3 sequence (DNA): TGTGCCAGTAGTATCGGCGGGAGGGCTGAGCAGTTCTTC. This sequence encodes CASSIGGRAEQFF.

V gene TRBV5-1 combines with J gene TRBJ2-1, with D perhaps matching TRBD1 (5 bases). The V gene's germline CDR1 is SGHRS and CDR2 YFSETQ. The length of the CDR3 is 14 residues. V was trimmed by 4 bases and J by 9 bases, leaving 17 bases between them. This CDR3 is CASSQNTGFGEQFF. CDR3 coding DNA: TGCGCCAGCAGCCAAAATACAGGCTTCGGTGAGCAGTTCTTC. Supplemented by reference TRBV5-1 and TRBJ2-1, the full variable domain reads KAGVTQTPRYLIKTRGQQVTLSCSPISGHRSVSWYQQTPGQGLQFLFEYFSETQRNKGNFPGRFSGRQFSNSRSEMNVSTLELGDSALYLCASSQNTGFGEQFFGPGTRLTVL.

CDR3 nucleotides: TGTGCCAGCAGCGCTCAGGGTCATGGCTACACCTTC. Protein product: CASSAQGHGYTF. This chain connects TRBV9 to TRBJ1-2; a possible D gene is TRBD1 (5 bases). The germline CDR1 and CDR2 sequences are SGDLS and YYNGEE. The V end lost 3 bases, the J end lost 6 bases, and 9 bases lay between the germline ends. The CDR3 consists of 12 residues.

The J gene is TRBJ1-1, the V gene TRBV20-1; D gene unclear. The CDR3 totals 11 residues. The germline V and J ends were trimmed by 1 base and 11 bases, with 11 bases remaining between them. Germline loops: CDR1 DFQATT, CDR2 SNEGSKA (reference sequence). As DNA, the CDR3 is TGCAGTGCTAGAGCAAACTTGAGGGCTTTCTTT. It translates to CSARANLRAFF.

This clone was counted a single time. The chain joins TRBV4-1 to TRBJ1-2; maybe TRBD1 (5 bases). The germline gives CDR1 MGHRA, CDR2 YSYEKL. CDR3 length equals 18 residues. Trimming pared 1 base from V and 0 bases from J, leaving 18 bases between. Here the CDR3 reads CASSQAPTWDHSNYGYTF. The CDR3 coding sequence is TGCGCCAGCAGCCAAGCCCCCACTTGGGACCATTCTAACTATGGCTACACCTTC.